One T cell receptor (beta chain) is described in this entry. This clone has only a few counts. Its cognate antigen has yet to be identified. Qualities for individual bases were not recorded, and no much larger clone is one base off. TCRbeta CDR3 regions were amplified from genomic DNA by means of the immunoSEQ Assay, a bias-controlled multiplex PCR. In the source study's methods: Within the assay, amplification of reference gene primers was used to estimate how many nucleated cells each sample contained. Sequence reads were collapsed and filtered to measure the absolute abundance of every unique TCRbeta CDR3 rearrangement. For each sample, productive Simpson clonality was calculated by taking the square root of Simpson's diversity index across productive rearrangements. This is the immuneACCESS table as TCRdb keeps it, with only in-frame sequences that have V and J called. A part of the clones is gone; compared with another copy, unresolved V genes explain less than half, and the rest is unexplained. V and J calls and clone size follow that table, whereas D and trimming were derived from the DNA. For this sample the table gives 100,000 to 150,000 clones, of which roughly 80% were detected only once. In total, the top ten clones hold 9% to 15% of the sample.

The germline ends are 16 bases apart after V is trimmed by 3 bases and J by 7 bases. The germline V gene sets CDR1 to SGHRS and CDR2 to YFSETQ. Measured from the cysteine to the phenylalanine, the CDR3 is 14 residues long. Left in the record is the CDR3 DNA by itself, 42 bases read in frame from the first base. This entry comes from a study of blood T cell repertoires in COVID-19 (dated by TCRdb to the early 2020s). A note on the overall study: Samples covering the acute and convalescent phases of COVID-19 were provided by collaborators in the United States, Italy and Spain. The material from the prospective study consisted of cDNA or gDNA derived from T cells, B-cell-depleted T cells, or PBMCs. The dataset comprised deeply sampled blood TCRbeta repertoires from subjects exposed to, actively infected with, or recovered from COVID-19. The repertoires were released in a freely available public database meant as a resource for research on the immune response to SARS-CoV-2. The samples were drawn from two sources: the first 160 participants of the ongoing ImmuneRACE study, and 1,000 to 1,500 subjects contributed by 6 global collaborators. The sample metadata nearly always contained a de-identified subject ID, COVID-19 status, age in years and sex. HLA class I and class II types, where available, came from metadata supplied by the sample provider rather than from assay-based typing.

Each collaborating institution followed its own protocols to collect whole blood in K2EDTA tubes. For TCRbeta analysis, collaborators shipped samples in one of three forms: frozen whole blood, isolated PBMCs, or DNA extracted from either of those sample types. General study outcomes and caveats: How much clinical and demographic metadata was included differed by source and by participant, and the metadata was provided uncurated.

The chain is made from TRBV5-1 and TRBJ1-2, and the D gene may be TRBD1, 6 bases matching. The sequence was collected from an older woman with acute or convalescent COVID-19. The sequencing sample was made of peripheral blood. The DNA sequence is as follows: TGCGCCAGCAGCTCGCCGGGACATATGAGTGGCTACACCTTC. The encoded protein is CASSSPGHMSGYTF.